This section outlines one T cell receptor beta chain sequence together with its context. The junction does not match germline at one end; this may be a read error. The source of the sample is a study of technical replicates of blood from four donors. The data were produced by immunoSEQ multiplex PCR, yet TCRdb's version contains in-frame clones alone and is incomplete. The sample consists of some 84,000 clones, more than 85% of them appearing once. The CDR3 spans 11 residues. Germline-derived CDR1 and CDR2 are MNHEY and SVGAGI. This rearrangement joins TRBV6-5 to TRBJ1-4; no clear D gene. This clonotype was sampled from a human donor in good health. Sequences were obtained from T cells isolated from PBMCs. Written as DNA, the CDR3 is TGTGCCAGCAGTTCTAACGAAAAACTGTTTTTT. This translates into CASSSNEKLFF.